The clone carrying this TCR beta chain was counted a few times. Antigen specificity is unknown. The sample belongs to a study of a mutant IDH1 vaccine in newly diagnosed glioma. TCRdb's table, derived via immunoSEQ multiplex PCR, lists solely in-frame clones and lacks some. The sample includes about 54,000 clones, around 84% of them seen just once. The time point denotes: week 35, safety follow-up. Each dose delivered 300 ug of mutant IDH1 20-mer peptide subcutaneously with imiquimod. General study points: Evidence of vaccine-induced immune responses was documented in approximately 93% of patients.

Sequencing was performed on PBMCs, taken from a glioma patient whose treatment included an IDH1 peptide vaccine. This TCR was recovered from a woman under 30 with glioma.

In DNA form, the CDR3 reads TGTGCCAGCAGCGTAGGGGACTCGCAGTACTTC. Protein product: CASSVGDSQYF. V usage is TRBV9 and J usage is TRBJ2-4, with D possibly TRBD2 on 6 matching bases. The CDR3 is 11 residues long. The V and J ends lost 0 bases and 13 bases respectively, with 8 bases between them. Looked up from germline, CDR1 is SGDLS and CDR2 is YYNGEE.